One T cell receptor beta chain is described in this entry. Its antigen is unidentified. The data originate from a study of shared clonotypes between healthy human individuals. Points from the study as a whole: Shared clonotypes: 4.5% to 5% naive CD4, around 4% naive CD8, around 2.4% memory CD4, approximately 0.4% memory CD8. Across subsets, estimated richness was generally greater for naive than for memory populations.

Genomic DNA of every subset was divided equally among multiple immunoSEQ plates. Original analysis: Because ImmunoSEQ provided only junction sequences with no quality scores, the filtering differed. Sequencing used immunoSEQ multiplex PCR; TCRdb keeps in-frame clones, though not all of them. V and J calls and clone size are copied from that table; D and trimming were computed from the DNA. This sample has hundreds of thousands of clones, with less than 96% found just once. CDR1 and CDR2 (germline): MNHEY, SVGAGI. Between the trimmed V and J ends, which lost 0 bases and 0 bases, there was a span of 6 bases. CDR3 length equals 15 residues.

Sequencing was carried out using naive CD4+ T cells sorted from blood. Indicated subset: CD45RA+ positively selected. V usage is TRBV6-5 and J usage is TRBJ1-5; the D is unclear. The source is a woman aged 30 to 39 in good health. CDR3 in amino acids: CASSYSGGSNQPQHF. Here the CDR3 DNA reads TGTGCCAGCAGTTACTCCGGCGGTAGCAATCAGCCCCAGCATTTT.